This T cell receptor (beta chain) was identified in a study of identical twins. The CDR3 totals 13 residues. The germline gives CDR1 MNHNY, CDR2 SVGAGI (reference sequence). Trimming pared 4 bases from V and 5 bases from J, leaving 10 bases between. Findings of the study overall: Memory repertoires showed no such pattern, whereas abundant cord blood beta clonotypes carried fewer insertions.

This clonotype showed up many times. Its antigen is undetermined. MiXCR, run by TCRdb on the 5' RACE reads, gives a single entry per CDR3 protein. This sample has about 700,000 distinct CDR3 sequences, with over 8.5% found just once. These sequences were also reported in another study, on yellow fever vaccine responses in identical twins.

This rearrangement joins TRBV6-6 to TRBJ2-3; D remains ambiguous. Sequencing input: PBMCs. This receptor was identified in a woman younger than 35 in good health. The CDR3 here is CASSLFRVDTQYF. CDR3 bases: TGTGCCAGCAGTTTGTTTCGGGTAGATACGCAGTATTTT.